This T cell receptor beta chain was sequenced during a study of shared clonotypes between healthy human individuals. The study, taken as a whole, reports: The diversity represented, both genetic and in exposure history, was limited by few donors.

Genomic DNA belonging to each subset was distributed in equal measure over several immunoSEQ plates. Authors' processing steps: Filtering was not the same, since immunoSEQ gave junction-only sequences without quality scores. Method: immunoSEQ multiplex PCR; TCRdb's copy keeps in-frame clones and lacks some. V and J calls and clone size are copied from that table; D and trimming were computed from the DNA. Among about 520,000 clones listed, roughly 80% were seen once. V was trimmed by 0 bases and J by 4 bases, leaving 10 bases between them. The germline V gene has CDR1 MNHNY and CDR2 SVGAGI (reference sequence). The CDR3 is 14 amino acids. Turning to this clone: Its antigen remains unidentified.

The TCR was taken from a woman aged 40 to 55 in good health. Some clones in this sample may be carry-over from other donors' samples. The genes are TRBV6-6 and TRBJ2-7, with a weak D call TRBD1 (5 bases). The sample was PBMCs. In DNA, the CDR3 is TGTGCCAGCAGTTACTCCCAGGGTGGGTACGAGCAGTACTTC. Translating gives CASSYSQGGYEQYF.